This T cell receptor beta chain appears in the sequencing data of a study of chemoradiotherapy in HPV16-positive cancers. Study as a whole: A couple of HPV16-positive patients' cells yielded candidate HPV-specific clones and common motifs.

The assay was immunoSEQ multiplex PCR, and TCRdb's table has in-frame clones only and misses some. This repertoire shows approximately 3,200 clones, roughly four fifths found once; its top ten account for approximately 3%. General study results and limits: Candidate HPV-specific clones and E7-related TCR motifs grew in tumor during treatment. HPV-responsive T-cell expansion during chemoradiotherapy was linked to improved recurrence-free survival in HPV16-positive patients.

A word on this clone: Its specificity is unknown.

The CDR3 totals 17 residues. CDR1 and CDR2 (germline): SGHAT, FQNNGV. Trimming pared 1 base from V and 4 bases from J, leaving 20 bases between. The chain joins TRBV11-2 to TRBJ2-7; D is possibly TRBD1 or TRBD2 (6 bases each). The sequenced sample was tumor tissue, obtained from a patient who underwent chemoradiotherapy. This TCR derives from a human donor with HPV-associated anogenital cancer. The DNA of the CDR3 is TGTGCCAGCAGCTTAGGGTCCTCTCCGGGGGCCTCGTACGAGCAGTACTTC. Translating it yields CASSLGSSPGASYEQYF. Complete variable domain (other parts from reference TRBV11-2 and TRBJ2-7): EAGVAQSPRYKIIEKRQSVAFWCNPISGHATLYWYQQILGQGPKLLIQFQNNGVVDDSQLPKDRFSAERLKGVDSTLKIQPAKLEDSAVYLCASSLGSSPGASYEQYFGPGTRLTVT.